This TCR beta chain was sequenced during a study of T cell responses to AZD1222 COVID-19 vaccine. With regard to this clone: Its antigen is currently unknown.

Produced via immunoSEQ multiplex PCR; TCRdb's table is partial and in-frame only. The sample includes about 130,000 clones, approximately 89% of them seen just once. Germline V gives CDR1 LNHDA, CDR2 SQIVND (reference sequence). V was pared by 6 bases and J by 3 bases, with 10 bases of the junction left unmatched. This CDR3 has 16 amino acids. The study, taken as a whole, reports: Recipients of two AZD1222 doses showed rising Spike-specific TCR breadth and depth.

Specimen: peripheral blood, collected 28 days after the second AZD1222 dose. The gene calls are TRBV19 and TRBJ2-1, with 8 bases that match TRBD1. This receptor was taken from an adult who received the AZD1222 COVID-19 vaccine. Written as DNA, the CDR3 is TGTGCCAGTAGCCGCCGGGGACAGGACCTCTACAATGAGCAGTTCTTC. Its translation is CASSRRGQDLYNEQFF.